The 29 T cell receptor beta chains listed next were all sequenced from one sample in a study of blood T cells in healthy people across ages (dated by TCRdb to the mid-2010s). The library was made by 5' RACE. Sequencing used an Illumina HiSeq 2500. A second PCR of about 6 to 11 cycles was performed with a sample-barcoded 5' primer and a J-beta primer mix. The public reads were run again by TCRdb, first through fastp at Q25 and then through MiXCR, and only productive beta chains were kept. Entries are consolidated by CDR3 protein sequence, retaining the most common genes and DNA. This sample has around 500,000 distinct CDR3 sequences in its table, and 40% to 50% of those were observed once. Of the sample, under 30% falls within the top ten clones. What was sequenced was blood. These receptors all come from a man aged 80 or over in good health.

The chain couples TRBV6-2 or TRBV6-3 to TRBJ2-2; 13 bases align to TRBD2. The V and J ends lost 7 bases and 6 bases, in that order; junction bases with no gene match: 11. This CDR3 contains 17 residues. Germline V gives CDR1 MNHEY, CDR2 SVGEGT. In DNA, the CDR3 is TGTGCCAGCACGTCCGGGACTAGCGGGATGTTACCCGGGGAGCTGTTTTTT. Translated: CASTSGTSGMLPGELFF.

The chain is built from TRBV7-9 and TRBJ1-6; 7 bases are shared with TRBD1. The CDR3 is 18 residues long. Germline V CDR1 and CDR2: SEHNR, FQNEAQ (reference sequence). With V trimmed by 4 bases and J by 5 bases, 14 bases remained unmatched. In DNA, the CDR3 is TGTGCCAGCAGCTCGACCCGGGGACAGAGGAGGAATAATTCACCCCTCCACTTT. It translates to CASSSTRGQRRNNSPLHF. Combining the CDR3 with reference TRBV7-9 and TRBJ1-6 gives the whole variable domain DTGVSQNPRHKITKRGQNVTFRCDPISEHNRLYWYRQTLGQGPEFLTYFQNEAQLEKSRLLSDRFSAERPKGSFSTLEIQRTEQGDSAMYLCASSSTRGQRRNNSPLHFGNGTRLTVT.

The rearrangement uses TRBV27 and TRBJ2-5; D ambiguous. Germline-derived CDR1 and CDR2 are MNHEY and SMNVEV (reference sequence). V lost 4 bases and J lost 0, with 12 bases in between. This CDR3 has 15 residues. CDR3 residues: CASSSRVTYQETQYF. The CDR3, as DNA: TGTGCCAGCAGTTCCCGCGTGACGTACCAAGAGACCCAGTACTTC.

This chain joins TRBV7-2 and TRBJ1-2, with 9 bases identical to TRBD1. CDR1 and CDR2 from the germline V gene are SGHTA and FQGNSA. The CDR3 extends over 14 amino acids. V dropped 5 bases and J dropped 2; count of bases not matched to a gene: 3. CDR3 residues: CASSQTGGNYGYTF. CDR3 DNA sequence: TGTGCCAGCAGCCAGACAGGGGGAAACTATGGCTACACCTTC.

This clonotype was recorded many times. The chain joins TRBV6-6 to TRBJ2-7, with 8 bases aligning to TRBD1. The CDR3 has 15 amino acids. The J segment lost 0 bases and the V segment lost 5 bases, leaving 6 bases of the junction unmatched. Looked up from germline, CDR1 is MNHNY and CDR2 is SVGAGI (reference sequence). The CDR3 DNA sequence: TGTGCCAGCAGTCCCCCCGGACAGGGCTCCTACGAGCAGTACTTC. Protein: CASSPPGQGSYEQYF.

The chain joins TRBV27 to TRBJ2-2; 14 bases are a match to TRBD2. The J segment lost 6 bases and the V segment lost 5 bases, leaving 17 bases of the junction unmatched. Germline V gives CDR1 MNHEY, CDR2 SMNVEV (reference sequence). CDR3 length equals 20 residues. The CDR3 DNA follows: TGTGCCAGCAGTCAAAGCTTCGGCGGGACTAGCGGGAGACGGCCCGGGGAGCTGTTTTTT. Translating gives CASSQSFGGTSGRRPGELFF.

The chain carries TRBV5-6 and TRBJ2-1; D is undetermined. This CDR3 spans 11 amino acids. V lost 1 base, J lost 10 bases, and 6 bases lay in between. Per germline, CDR1 SGHDT and CDR2 YYEEEE. CDR3 in DNA: TGTGCCAGCAGCTTGAGGTGGGAGCAGTTCTTC. This sequence encodes CASSLRWEQFF.

The table lists this clonotype with a few counts. The chain uses TRBV20-1 and TRBJ2-5, with 14 positions matching TRBD2. With 4 bases clipped from V and 4 bases from J, the junction kept 5 bases outside the gene matches. In germline, CDR1 is DFQATT, CDR2 SNEGSKA (reference sequence). This CDR3 has 15 amino acids. The CDR3 sequence: CSATIGTSGRETQYF. CDR3 DNA sequence: TGCAGTGCTACGATTGGGACTAGCGGGAGAGAGACCCAGTACTTC.

This clonotype was counted only a few times. The chain carries TRBV20-1 and TRBJ2-5, with 11 bases matching TRBD2. The CDR3 has 17 residues. J lost 0 bases, V lost 6 bases, and 12 bases had no gene match. From germline, CDR1 is DFQATT and CDR2 SNEGSKA (reference sequence). CDR3 coding DNA: TGCAGTGCGGCAGCGGGACTAGCGGACTTGTACCAAGAGACCCAGTACTTC. This codes for CSAAAGLADLYQETQYF.

V and J are TRBV20-1 and TRBJ2-3, with 11 bases that match TRBD2. V dropped 6 bases and J dropped 2; count of bases not matched to a gene: 7. Germline V gives CDR1 DFQATT, CDR2 SNEGSKA (reference sequence). The CDR3 spans 15 residues. CDR3 DNA sequence: TGCAGTGCCAAGACTAGCGGGGTGTCCACAGATACGCAGTATTTT. As protein: CSAKTSGVSTDTQYF.

The genes are TRBV12-5 and TRBJ2-7, with D maybe TRBD1 (6 bases). Trimming cost V 5 bases and J 3 bases, with 11 bases left between them. Germline CDR1 is LGHNT and CDR2 is FRNRAP. This CDR3 is 13 amino acids long. For the CDR3, the DNA is TGTGCTAGTGGTCTGACAGGTTACTACGAGCAGTACTTC. Amino acids: CASGLTGYYEQYF.

The chain carries TRBV6-5 and TRBJ2-5; weak D call: TRBD1 (6 bases). The DNA end is a closer match to TRBJ2-7, so the J assignment may be wrong. CDR1 MNHEY and CDR2 SVGAGI come from the germline V gene. This CDR3 has 14 residues. CDR3 DNA sequence: TGTGCCAGCCGATACCCGGGACAAAGCTACGAGCAGTACTTC. It specifies CASRYPGQSYEQYF.

The DNA of the CDR3 is TGCGCCAGCAGGCCCGGGGGACCAATTTACAATGAGCAGTTCTTC. Translating it yields CASRPGGPIYNEQFF. The rearrangement links TRBV5-1 to TRBJ2-1, with TRBD2 as a possible D gene (6 bases). V was pared by 5 bases and J by 4 bases, with 16 bases between. The CDR3 is made up of 15 amino acids. Germline values: CDR1 SGHRS, CDR2 YFSETQ.

The V gene is TRBV29-1, the J gene TRBJ2-7; D may be TRBD1 (6 bases). There are 13 residues in the CDR3. Per the germline V gene, CDR1 is SQVTM and CDR2 is ANQGSEA. Trimming shortened V by 7 bases and J by 2 bases, and 15 bases separated the two germline ends. In nucleotides, the CDR3 is TGCAGCGGTGGGGGCAGACTCGCCTACGAGCAGTACTTC. Amino acids: CSGGGRLAYEQYF.

The J gene is TRBJ2-7, the V gene TRBV18; D is unclear. The CDR3 totals 12 residues. V was cut by 2 bases and J by 1 base, with 3 bases left in between. The germline gives CDR1 KGHSH, CDR2 LQKENI. CDR3 sequence (DNA): TGTGCCAGCTCACCAGAGTCCTACGAGCAGTACTTC. Encoded protein: CASSPESYEQYF.

This clonotype was seen ten or more times. The CDR3 DNA sequence: TGTGCCAGCAGTTACTCGAGAGCTCAGCCCCAGCATTTT. It codes for CASSYSRAQPQHF. The chain has TRBV6-6 and TRBJ1-5; D is undetermined. Trimming removed 0 bases from V and 6 bases from J, with 6 bases in between. The length of the CDR3 is 13 residues. CDR1 is MNHNY and CDR2 is SVGAGI in the germline V gene (reference sequence).

The chain recombines TRBV6-6 with TRBJ2-1; 10 positions match TRBD1. V lost 2 bases and J lost 6; bases outside the gene matches: 4. The CDR3 is 15 amino acids. The germline CDR1 and CDR2 sequences are MNHNY and SVGAGI (reference sequence). CDR3 nucleotide sequence: TGTGCCAGCAGTTACCCCTGGGACAGGGGCAATGAGCAGTTCTTC. Translated: CASSYPWDRGNEQFF.

This clonotype came up many times. The V and J genes are TRBV6-6 and TRBJ2-7, with D possibly matching TRBD1 (6 bases). The germline V gene has CDR1 MNHNY and CDR2 SVGAGI (reference sequence). Trimming cost V 2 bases and J 2 bases, with 13 bases left between them. There are 15 residues in the CDR3. The CDR3 here is CASSYHTGSPYEQYF. Written as DNA, the CDR3 is TGTGCCAGCAGTTACCATACAGGGTCCCCCTACGAGCAGTACTTC.

This clonotype appeared a few times. CDR3 amino acids: CASSQGVIGGLGEKLFF. CDR3 DNA: TGCGCCAGCAGCCAAGGTGTTATAGGGGGTCTAGGTGAAAAACTGTTTTTT. The V call is TRBV4-3, the J call TRBJ1-4, with a possible D match to TRBD1 (6 bases). Germline CDR1 and CDR2: LGHNA and YSLEER. Trimming shortened V by 1 base and J by 7 bases, and 19 bases separated the two germline ends. The CDR3 spans 17 residues.

This clonotype was seen at least ten times. The chain carries TRBV29-1 and TRBJ2-4, with D hard to call. V lost 3 bases, J lost 6 bases, and 9 bases lay in between. Germline V gives CDR1 SQVTM, CDR2 ANQGSEA. The CDR3 consists of 12 residues. The CDR3 sequence is CSVERGTNIQYF. The CDR3, as DNA: TGCAGCGTTGAGAGAGGAACAAACATTCAGTACTTC.

The gene calls are TRBV7-9 and TRBJ2-1; TRBD1 matches at 7 bases. The V and J ends lost 1 base and 4 bases, in that order; junction bases with no gene match: 7. CDR3 length: 16 amino acids. The V gene's germline CDR1 is SEHNR and CDR2 FQNEAQ (reference sequence). The CDR3 DNA reads TGTGCCAGCAGCTTAGGACAGGGTAGCTCGTACAATGAGCAGTTCTTC. Amino acid sequence: CASSLGQGSSYNEQFF.

V is TRBV29-1 and J is TRBJ1-2; 8 positions agree with TRBD1. The trim removed 6 bases at V and 8 bases at J, leaving 14 bases unmatched. Germline V gives CDR1 SQVTM, CDR2 ANQGSEA. This CDR3 has 14 amino acids. The CDR3, as DNA: TGCAGCGTCCCCCTGCCCGGACAGGGCTTAGGCTACACCTTC. Its translation is CSVPLPGQGLGYTF.

This chain's CDR3 is CASSLARSADTQYF. The CDR3 region has the DNA TGTGCCAGCAGCTTGGCGAGGAGTGCAGATACGCAGTATTTT. The chain has TRBV7-2 and TRBJ2-3, with D uncertain. V lost 3 bases and J lost 4, with 11 bases in between. CDR1 and CDR2 from the germline V gene are SGHTA and FQGNSA. The CDR3 length is 14 residues.

The rearrangement uses TRBV20-1 and TRBJ1-1; maybe TRBD1 (5 bases). Germline CDR1 and CDR2: DFQATT and SNEGSKA (reference sequence). CDR3 length: 15 residues. V lost 0 bases, J lost 1 base, and 12 bases lay in between. The CDR3 reads CSARDQLGPNTEAFF. The CDR3 DNA follows: TGCAGTGCTAGAGATCAGCTGGGACCGAACACTGAAGCTTTCTTT.

This clonotype was picked up many times. V is TRBV6-6 and J is TRBJ2-3; no definite D call. Germline CDR1 MNHNY, CDR2 SVGAGI (reference sequence). This CDR3 has 16 amino acids. Between the trimmed V and J ends, which lost 2 bases and 1 base, there was a span of 13 bases. CDR3 residues: CASSYRAIVGTDTQYF. CDR3 nucleotide sequence: TGTGCCAGCAGTTACCGGGCCATTGTTGGCACAGATACGCAGTATTTT.

V gene TRBV6-1 combines with J gene TRBJ2-7, with a tentative D call TRBD1 (5 bases). The CDR3 consists of 15 residues. CDR1 is MNHNS, CDR2 SASEGT, per germline. The V gene lost 2 bases and the J gene lost 0 bases, with 11 bases spanning the gap. As DNA, the CDR3 is TGTGCCAGCAGTGAAAGACCGGACATCTCCTACGAGCAGTACTTC. Protein sequence: CASSERPDISYEQYF.

This clonotype was detected ten times or more. The chain joins TRBV29-1 to TRBJ2-7; 11 bases align to TRBD1. CDR3 length: 13 amino acids. The V segment lost 6 bases and the J segment 2 bases; nucleotides outside the gene matches: 3. Germline loops: CDR1 SQVTM, CDR2 ANQGSEA. CDR3 in DNA: TGCAGCGTGATGGGACAGGGGGCCTACGAGCAGTACTTC. It is translated as CSVMGQGAYEQYF.

The chain combines TRBV7-9 with TRBJ2-6, with a tentative D call TRBD1 (5 bases). The CDR3 length is 16 residues. Germline CDR1 is SEHNR and CDR2 is FQNEAQ (reference sequence). The ends were cut back, 5 bases at V and 0 bases at J, with 11 bases in the middle. Here the CDR3 reads CASSPGRRSGANVLTF. As DNA, the CDR3 is TGTGCCAGCAGCCCAGGGCGGCGCTCTGGGGCCAACGTCCTGACTTTC.

As to this clonotype: With a much larger clone just one base away, this may be a read error. The chain links TRBV6-6 to TRBJ1-4; D is perhaps TRBD1 (5 bases). The CDR3 spans 15 residues. The germline gives CDR1 MNHNY, CDR2 SVGAGI (reference sequence). V was cut by 5 bases and J by 0 bases, with 10 bases left in between. CDR3 in amino acids: CASSDGTATNEKLFF. In DNA form, the CDR3 reads TGTGCCAGCAGTGACGGGACTGCAACTAATGAAAAACTGTTTTTT.